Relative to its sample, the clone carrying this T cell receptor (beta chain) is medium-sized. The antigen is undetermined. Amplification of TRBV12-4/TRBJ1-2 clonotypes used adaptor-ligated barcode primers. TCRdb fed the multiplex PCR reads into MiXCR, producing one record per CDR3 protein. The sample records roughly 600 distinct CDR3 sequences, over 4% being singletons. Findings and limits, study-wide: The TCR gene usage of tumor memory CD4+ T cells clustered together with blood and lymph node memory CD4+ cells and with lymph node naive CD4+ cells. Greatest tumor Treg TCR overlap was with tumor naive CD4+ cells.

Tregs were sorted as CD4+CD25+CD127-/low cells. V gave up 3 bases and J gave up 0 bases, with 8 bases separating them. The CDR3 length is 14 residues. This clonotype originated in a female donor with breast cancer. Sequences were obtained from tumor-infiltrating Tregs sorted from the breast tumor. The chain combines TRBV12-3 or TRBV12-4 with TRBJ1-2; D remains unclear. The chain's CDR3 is CASSLGPSNYGYTF. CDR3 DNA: TGTGCCAGCAGTTTGGGCCCTTCTAACTATGGCTACACCTTC.